The next 5 T cell receptor beta chains were all read from a single sample in a study of technical replicates of blood from a few donors. TCRdb's table, derived via immunoSEQ multiplex PCR, lists solely in-frame clones and lacks some. The sample includes 15,000 or so clones, about nine tenths seen only once; the top ten take 9.5% to 15%. The sequencing sample was made of PBMCs. Receptors were obtained from a human donor in good health.

V gene TRBV15 combines with J gene TRBJ1-5, with D possibly TRBD1 on 5 matching bases. Deletions cut 1 base from V and 5 bases from J, with 24 bases between. The germline V gene encodes CDR1 LNHNV and CDR2 YYDKDF (reference sequence). This CDR3 is 19 amino acids long. Written as DNA, the CDR3 is TGTGCCACCAGCAGAGCCCGATCTGTTCGGGCAGGGTTTTATCAGCCCCAGCATTTT. It translates to CATSRARSVRAGFYQPQHF. The full variable domain, completed using reference TRBV15 and TRBJ1-5, is DAMVIQNPRYQVTQFGKPVTLSCSQTLNHNVMYWYQQKSSQAPKLLFHYYDKDFNNEADTPDNFQSRRPNTSFCFLDIRSPGLGDTAMYLCATSRARSVRAGFYQPQHFGDGTRLSIL.

CDR3 amino acids: CASSSGLAGEVNEQFF. As DNA, the CDR3 is TGCGCCAGCAGCTCCGGACTAGCGGGAGAAGTTAATGAGCAGTTCTTC. V usage is TRBV5-1 and J usage is TRBJ2-1; 13 nucleotides line up with TRBD2. This CDR3 is built from 16 residues. The V and J ends lost 3 bases and 7 bases, in that order; junction bases with no gene match: 7. Looked up from germline, CDR1 is SGHRS and CDR2 is YFSETQ.

In this sample, this clone turned up a few times. The chain joins TRBV2 to TRBJ1-2, with D possibly matching TRBD1 (6 bases). The CDR3 extends over 15 amino acids. The V gene lost 5 bases and the J gene lost 0 bases, with 13 bases spanning the gap. Germline loops: CDR1 SNHLY, CDR2 FYNNEI. Written as DNA, the CDR3 is TGTGCCAGCAGTCAATCTCGGACAGCTAACTATGGCTACACCTTC. Protein product: CASSQSRTANYGYTF.

Details on this clone: A read error may produce the germline difference seen at one junction end. The chain has TRBV19 and TRBJ2-1; D perhaps matches TRBD1 (6 bases). The CDR3 is made up of 15 amino acids. Germline-derived CDR1 and CDR2 are LNHDA and SQIVND (reference sequence). The CDR3 nucleotides are TGTGCCAGTAGGATAGATCAGGGGAGTAACAATGAGCAGTTCTTC. This gives the protein CASRIDQGSNNEQFF.

The chain is built from TRBV9 and TRBJ2-3; 7 positions match TRBD1. Germline trimming cut 0 bases from V and 4 bases from J; bases unmatched to any gene: 8. CDR3 size: 16 residues. Germline V lookup: CDR1 SGDLS, CDR2 YYNGEE. This CDR3 reads CASSVGQGVDSDTQYF. CDR3 DNA sequence: TGTGCCAGCAGCGTAGGTCAGGGGGTTGATTCAGATACGCAGTATTTT.